The 2 T cell receptor beta chains reported below all come from one sample, sequenced in a study of blood T cell repertoires in COVID-19. The data were produced by immunoSEQ multiplex PCR, yet TCRdb's version contains in-frame clones alone and is incomplete. The sample yields roughly 140,000 clones, roughly 88% seen once. The specimen sequenced was peripheral blood. All receptors come from a woman aged 45 to 65 with acute or convalescent COVID-19.

The chain recombines TRBV2 with TRBJ2-6, with 7 bases that match TRBD1. The V gene's germline CDR1 is SNHLY and CDR2 FYNNEI. V dropped 10 bases and J dropped 0; count of bases not matched to a gene: 9. The CDR3 totals 16 residues. For the CDR3, the DNA is TGTGCCACCAGCCGGGACAGCCTCTCTGGGGCCAACGTCCTGACTTTC. It is translated as CATSRDSLSGANVLTF.

The chain uses TRBV7-8 and TRBJ2-7; 11 bases fit TRBD1. This CDR3 region has 16 residues. The V and J ends lost 3 bases and 0 bases, in that order; junction bases with no gene match: 4. CDR1 is SGHVS and CDR2 is FQNEAQ in the germline V gene. For the CDR3, the DNA is TGTGCCAGCAGCTTGGGGACAGGGGGGAGCTCCTACGAGCAGTACTTC. Translated, it gives CASSLGTGGSSYEQYF.